This T cell receptor beta chain derives from a study of regulatory T cells in long-lasting Graves disease. The study's findings and limits: TCR diversity was lower in persistent than newly diagnosed Graves' disease. Only peripheral blood was studied, not thyroid tissue. Persistent disease preferred TRBV28, TRBJ1-2 and TRBJ2-5; new disease, TRBV20-1 and TRBJ2-1.

Documented time point: persistent/refractory GD, antithyroid drugs over 5 years with positive TRAb. Extracted RNA from PBMCs served as the source of the TCR library. CDR3-region Arm-PCR and iRepertoire HTBI primers produced the TCR beta libraries. Per the original data handling: The study identified more than 55 TRBV and 13 to 15 TRBJ segments across samples. TCRdb fed the multiplex PCR reads into MiXCR, producing one record per CDR3 protein. These V and J calls derive from TCRdb rather than the authors' analysis. Of a few hundred thousand distinct CDR3 sequences listed, 22% are singletons. On this clonotype: What it recognizes is unknown.

The germline V gene encodes CDR1 SNHLY and CDR2 FYNNEI. The CDR3 spans 11 residues. Trimming left V 8 bases short and J 2 bases short, with 5 bases between. Specimen: peripheral blood mononuclear cells (PBMCs), collected when the disease was refractory, from a patient treated with antithyroid drugs. The clonotype originates from a female donor with Graves disease. V gene TRBV2 combines with J gene TRBJ2-3; D not resolved. The CDR3 DNA is TGTGCCAGCTCTGACACAGATACGCAGTATTTT. Translated, it gives CASSDTDTQYF.